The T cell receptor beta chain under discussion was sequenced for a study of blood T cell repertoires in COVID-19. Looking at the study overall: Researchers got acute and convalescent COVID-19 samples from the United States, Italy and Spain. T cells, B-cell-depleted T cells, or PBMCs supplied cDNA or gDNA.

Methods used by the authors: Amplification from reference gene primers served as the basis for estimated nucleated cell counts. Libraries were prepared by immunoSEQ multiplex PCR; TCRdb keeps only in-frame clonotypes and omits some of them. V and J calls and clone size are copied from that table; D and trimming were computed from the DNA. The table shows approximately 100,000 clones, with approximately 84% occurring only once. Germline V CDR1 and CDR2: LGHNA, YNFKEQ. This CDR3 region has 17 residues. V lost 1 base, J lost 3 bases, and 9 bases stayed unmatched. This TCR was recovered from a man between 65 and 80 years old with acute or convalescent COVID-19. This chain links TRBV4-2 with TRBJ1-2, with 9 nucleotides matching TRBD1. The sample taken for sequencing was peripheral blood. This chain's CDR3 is CASSQASYDRGDYGYTF. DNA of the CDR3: TGTGCCAGCAGCCAAGCGTCGTATGACAGGGGGGACTATGGCTACACCTTC.